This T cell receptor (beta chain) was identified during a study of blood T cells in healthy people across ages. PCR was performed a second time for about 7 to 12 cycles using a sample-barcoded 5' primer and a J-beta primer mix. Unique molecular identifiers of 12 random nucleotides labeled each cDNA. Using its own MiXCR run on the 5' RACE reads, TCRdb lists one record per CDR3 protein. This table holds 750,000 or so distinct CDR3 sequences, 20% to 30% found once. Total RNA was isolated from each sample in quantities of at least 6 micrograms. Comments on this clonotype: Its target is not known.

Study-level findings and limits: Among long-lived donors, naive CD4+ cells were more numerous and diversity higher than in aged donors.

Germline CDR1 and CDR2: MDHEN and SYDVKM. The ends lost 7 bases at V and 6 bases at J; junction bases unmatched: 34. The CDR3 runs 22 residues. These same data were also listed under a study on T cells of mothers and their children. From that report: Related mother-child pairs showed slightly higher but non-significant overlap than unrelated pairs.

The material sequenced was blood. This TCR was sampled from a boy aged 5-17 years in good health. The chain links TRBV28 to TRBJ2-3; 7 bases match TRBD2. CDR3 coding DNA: TGTGCCAGCAATACAATAATCGACAGCAACAAACTAGCGAGAACGGTATTGGATACGCAGTATTTT. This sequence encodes CASNTIIDSNKLARTVLDTQYF.